Following are 11 T cell receptor beta chains from one sample sequenced in a study of shared clonotypes between healthy human individuals. Only in-frame clones appear in the TCRdb table, and some are missing; sequencing was by immunoSEQ multiplex PCR. The table lists approximately 2,000,000 clones, roughly 93% of them singletons. Naive CD8 isolation took CD45RO-negative cells positively selected for CCR7 and excluded terminally differentiated effector memory CD45RA+ cells. Sequencing was done on a sample of naive CD8+ T cells from PBMCs. These receptors all come from a man younger than 30 in good health. Some clones in this sample may be carry-over from other donors' samples.

Remarks on this clone: At the DNA level, this CDR3 is encoded by other sequences in the same sample as well. The V and J genes are TRBV9 and TRBJ2-2; no clear D. Germline CDR1 is SGDLS and CDR2 is YYNGEE. The V end was cut by 3 bases, the J end by 6 bases, with 9 bases between. This CDR3 spans 13 amino acids. Here the CDR3 DNA reads TGTGCCAGCAGCGAAGGAGCCTCCGGGGAGCTGTTTTTT. Translated: CASSEGASGELFF.

The gene calls are TRBV28 and TRBJ2-2, with D possibly TRBD2 on 7 matching bases. Trimming took 5 bases from V and 2 from J, leaving 15 bases between them. This CDR3 spans 16 amino acids. Germline CDR1 MDHEN, CDR2 SYDVKM. The CDR3 DNA reads as TGTGCCAGCAGTGGGGGGGACACGGCTAACACCGGGGAGCTGTTTTTT. This gives the protein CASSGGDTANTGELFF.

This clone was observed a few times. Other DNA sequences within the sample encode an identical CDR3. The chain uses TRBV7-9 and TRBJ1-2; D is ambiguous. The CDR3 consists of 12 residues. V was shortened by 1 base and J by 6 bases, with 6 bases between the two germline ends. CDR1 is SEHNR and CDR2 is FQNEAQ in the germline V gene (reference sequence). For the CDR3, the DNA is TGTGCCAGCAGCTTAGGGGCAGATGGCTACACCTTC. It encodes CASSLGADGYTF.

This rearrangement joins TRBV19 to TRBJ1-3; D is undetermined. The V and J ends lost 4 bases and 1 base respectively, with 8 bases between them. The CDR3 has 14 residues. Germline V gene data show CDR1 as LNHDA and CDR2 as SQIVND (reference sequence). The CDR3 DNA reads as TGTGCCAGTAGTAGTCGGGAGTCTGGAAACACCATATATTTT. Its protein product is CASSSRESGNTIYF.

This rearrangement joins TRBV10-1 to TRBJ2-7, with 7 bases identical to TRBD1. CDR1 and CDR2 (germline): WNHNN, SYGVQD (reference sequence). Germline trimming cut 3 bases from V and 3 bases from J; bases unmatched to any gene: 5. This CDR3 contains 14 residues. CDR3 DNA: TGCGCCAGCAGTGACACAGGGGACATCTACGAGCAGTACTTC. Its translation: CASSDTGDIYEQYF.

This chain links TRBV7-2 with TRBJ2-3; 9 nucleotides align to TRBD1. Germline V CDR1 and CDR2: SGHTA, FQGNSA. This CDR3 is built from 15 residues. J was trimmed by 1 base and V by 8 bases; bases with no gene match: 7. The CDR3 spells CASLQGAYRTDTQYF. In DNA form, the CDR3 reads TGTGCCAGCCTACAGGGGGCTTATCGCACAGATACGCAGTATTTT.

This clone was seen only once. CDR3 DNA: TGTGCCAGCGTTGCGGGCAGGGGTAACTATGGCTACACCTTC. Protein product: CASVAGRGNYGYTF. The rearrangement joins TRBV28 to TRBJ1-2; tentative D call: TRBD1 (6 bases). CDR3 length: 14 amino acids. V lost 8 bases and J 1 base, leaving 14 bases between the germline ends. Germline CDR1 MDHEN, CDR2 SYDVKM.

The genes are TRBV5-8 and TRBJ1-2, with D unresolved. The germline V and J ends were trimmed by 0 bases and 5 bases, with 14 bases remaining between them. CDR1 and CDR2 (germline): SGHTS, YDEGEE. The CDR3 consists of 15 residues. The DNA of the CDR3 is TGTGCCAGCAGCTTGGAGGTCCCGTTTTCTTATGGCTACACCTTC. Its translation is CASSLEVPFSYGYTF.

This chain connects TRBV19 to TRBJ2-1; TRBD2 is a possible D gene (5 bases). The germline V gene encodes CDR1 LNHDA and CDR2 SQIVND (reference sequence). The length of the CDR3 is 13 residues. The V end was cut by 3 bases, the J end by 10 bases, with 13 bases between. The CDR3 here is CASSILSPGEQFF. The CDR3 region has the DNA TGTGCCAGTAGTATTTTGTCTCCGGGAGAGCAGTTCTTC.

This sequence joins TRBV2 and TRBJ2-7; 10 bases are a match to TRBD2. Per germline, CDR1 SNHLY and CDR2 FYNNEI. The CDR3 length is 15 residues. V dropped 8 bases and J dropped 3; count of bases not matched to a gene: 10. This chain's CDR3 is CASEHYTSGIYEQYF. CDR3 in DNA: TGTGCCAGCGAACATTACACTAGCGGGATCTACGAGCAGTACTTC.

The genes are TRBV28 and TRBJ1-1; D is unclear. The germline V gene encodes CDR1 MDHEN and CDR2 SYDVKM. The V end lost 4 bases, the J end lost 0 bases, and 12 bases lay between the germline ends. This CDR3 spans 15 amino acids. The CDR3 is CASSYTEALNTEAFF. The CDR3 nucleotides are TGTGCCAGCAGTTACACTGAGGCCTTGAACACTGAAGCTTTCTTT.